The 28 T cell receptor beta chains below all came from one sample that was sequenced in a study of radiotherapy plus CTLA-4 blockade in lung cancer. TCRdb's table, derived via immunoSEQ multiplex PCR, lists solely in-frame clones and lacks some. The sample gives 85,000 to 130,000 clones, under 90% of which show up once; over 2% is in the top ten. Sequences were derived from peripheral blood, sampled from a patient treated with radiotherapy plus ipilimumab. Source of these receptors: a human donor with non-small cell lung cancer that progressed on radiotherapy plus ipilimumab. Some clones in this sample may be carry-over from other donors' samples.

The chain links TRBV29-1 to TRBJ2-5; the match to TRBD2 covers 9 bases. The V gene's germline CDR1 is SQVTM and CDR2 ANQGSEA. V trimming: 4 bases; J trimming: 4 bases; junction bases outside the gene matches: 4. The CDR3 loop spans 13 amino acids. The CDR3: CSVGGGAGETQYF. DNA of the CDR3: TGCAGCGTTGGCGGGGGGGCCGGAGAGACCCAGTACTTC.

The chain uses TRBV11-1 and TRBJ1-1; a weak D match, TRBD1 (5 bases). The CDR3 spans 14 residues. Germline assignment: CDR1 SGHAT and CDR2 FQDESV (reference sequence). V was pared by 2 bases and J by 5 bases, with 12 bases between. The CDR3 reads CASSLSAGRTEAFF. CDR3 DNA: TGTGCCAGCAGCTTATCGGCAGGGAGGACTGAAGCTTTCTTT.

The rearrangement joins TRBV6-6 to TRBJ1-2; D gene ambiguous. The CDR3 contains 13 residues. The V end was cut by 2 bases, the J end by 8 bases, with 12 bases between. Germline CDR1 and CDR2: MNHNY and SVGAGI (reference sequence). CDR3 sequence: CASSYQDRRGYTF. The CDR3, as DNA: TGTGCCAGCAGTTACCAGGATCGAAGAGGCTACACCTTC.

The chain uses TRBV13 and TRBJ1-4, with unresolved D. Germline V gene sequence: CDR1 PRHDT, CDR2 FYEKMQ (reference sequence). The germline V and J ends were trimmed by 2 bases and 8 bases, with 6 bases remaining between them. This CDR3 is 12 amino acids long. CDR3 bases: TGTGCCAGCAGCTTAAGGGAGGAAAAACTGTTTTTT. This codes for CASSLREEKLFF.

V is TRBV4-1 and J is TRBJ1-5, with 9 bases that match TRBD1. In germline, CDR1 is MGHRA, CDR2 YSYEKL. The CDR3 has 14 amino acids. The V segment lost 4 bases and the J segment 13 bases; nucleotides outside the gene matches: 11. Here the CDR3 DNA reads TGCGCCAGCAGCCGCCGGGACAGGGAGTTTGGGCAGCATTTT. It yields the protein CASSRRDREFGQHF.

The chain is built from TRBV6-1 and TRBJ1-6; 9 bases fit TRBD1. The CDR3 length is 16 residues. The V gene's germline CDR1 is MNHNS and CDR2 SASEGT. V dropped 4 bases and J dropped 5; count of bases not matched to a gene: 6. The CDR3, as DNA: TGTGCCAGCAGTGGGGAGACAGGGGGTAATAATTCACCCCTCCACTTT. This translates into CASSGETGGNNSPLHF.

This chain uses TRBV21-1 with TRBJ1-1; the table's D call, TRBD1, has no DNA check behind it. TRBV21-1 is labeled a pseudogene. There are 16 residues in the CDR3. DNA of the CDR3: TGTGCCAGCAGCGATGACAGGGGGCGGACGAACACTGAAGCTTTCTTT. This sequence encodes CASSDDRGRTNTEAFF.

The chain links TRBV6-5 to TRBJ1-2, with D hard to call. CDR3 length: 12 amino acids. CDR1 and CDR2 (germline): MNHEY, SVGAGI. Trimming shortened V by 7 bases and J by 2 bases, and 8 bases separated the two germline ends. As DNA, the CDR3 is TGTGCCAGCACTGGTTTCAACTATGGCTACACCTTC. This sequence encodes CASTGFNYGYTF.

The CDR3 protein is CASSDAGAGSPLHF. CDR3 DNA: TGTGCCAGCAGTGATGCAGGGGCAGGGTCACCCCTCCACTTT. The chain is built from TRBV2 and TRBJ1-6; D is perhaps TRBD1 (6 bases). The CDR3 runs 14 residues. V lost 3 bases and J lost 10, with 13 bases in between. Germline CDR1 is SNHLY and CDR2 is FYNNEI.

The gene calls are TRBV7-8 and TRBJ1-2, with 7 positions matching TRBD1. The CDR3 covers 17 residues. Looked up from germline, CDR1 is SGHVS and CDR2 is FQNEAQ. V lost 5 bases to trimming and J lost 0 bases; unmatched junction nucleotides: 12. The CDR3 loop reads CASSPGGSGWTNYGYTF. The CDR3 DNA reads as TGTGCCAGCAGCCCAGGGGGGTCCGGGTGGACTAACTATGGCTACACCTTC.

The V call is TRBV29-1, the J call TRBJ2-3, with D uncertain. Per the germline V gene, CDR1 is SQVTM and CDR2 is ANQGSEA. V lost 7 bases and J lost 6, with 20 bases in between. The CDR3 is 14 amino acids. Here the CDR3 reads CSAGVSPSADTQYF. CDR3 coding DNA: TGCAGCGCTGGGGTCAGCCCGAGTGCTGATACGCAGTATTTT.

The genes are TRBV6-1 and TRBJ2-3; D is uncertain. V lost 6 bases to trimming and J lost 1 base, with 14 bases between them. Germline values: CDR1 MNHNS, CDR2 SASEGT. This CDR3 is built from 15 residues. The CDR3 here is CASRPTPRGTDTQYF. The DNA for the CDR3 is TGTGCCAGCAGACCAACTCCCCGAGGCACAGATACGCAGTATTTT.

This clone was seen a single time. This chain links TRBV4-1 with TRBJ1-2; TRBD1 aligns across 8 bases. Trimming removed 1 base from V and 8 bases from J; junction bases left unmatched: 12. This CDR3 is 16 amino acids long. In germline, CDR1 is MGHRA, CDR2 YSYEKL. Here the CDR3 reads CASSQGPDRAKEGYTF. The CDR3 bases are TGCGCCAGCAGCCAAGGGCCGGACAGGGCTAAGGAGGGCTACACCTTC.

The chain is built from TRBV5-1 and TRBJ2-2; 7 positions agree with TRBD2. This CDR3 spans 16 amino acids. Germline V gene sequence: CDR1 SGHRS, CDR2 YFSETQ. J lost 0 bases, V lost 3 bases, and 5 bases had no gene match. CDR3 residues: CASSSLALSNTGELFF. In DNA form, the CDR3 reads TGCGCCAGCAGCTCACTAGCGCTATCGAACACCGGGGAGCTGTTTTTT.

This chain uses TRBV5-5 with TRBJ2-7; no reliable D call. This CDR3 spans 16 amino acids. V lost 0 bases to trimming and J lost 5 bases, with 18 bases between them. Germline V lookup: CDR1 SGHKS, CDR2 YYEKEE (reference sequence). The CDR3 spells CASSLAVGPKAHEQYF. In DNA form, the CDR3 reads TGTGCCAGCAGCTTGGCCGTCGGTCCCAAGGCCCACGAGCAGTACTTC.

V and J are TRBV7-8 and TRBJ1-2; 7 bases agree with TRBD1. Germline CDR1 reads SGHVS; CDR2 reads FQNEAQ. The V segment lost 4 bases and the J segment 12 bases; nucleotides outside the gene matches: 14. The CDR3 has 14 amino acids. CDR3 amino acids: CASSSGGEDWDNTF. The CDR3 region has the DNA TGTGCCAGCAGCTCAGGGGGGGAAGATTGGGATAACACCTTC.

The chain has TRBV28 and TRBJ2-3, with a possible D match to TRBD1 (5 bases). Germline CDR1 MDHEN, CDR2 SYDVKM. Deletions cut 9 bases from V and 9 bases from J, with 13 bases between. This CDR3 is 11 amino acids long. The CDR3, as DNA: TGTGCCAGTAACCACAGGACGACGCAGTATTTT. Amino acids: CASNHRTTQYF.

The gene calls are TRBV9 and TRBJ2-7; D is unclear. The CDR3 is made up of 14 amino acids. The V gene lost 4 bases and the J gene lost 3 bases, with 14 bases spanning the gap. Germline V gives CDR1 SGDLS, CDR2 YYNGEE. CDR3 sequence (DNA): TGTGCCAGCAGCCCCCGGGCTGGCGTCTACGAGCAGTACTTC. It codes for CASSPRAGVYEQYF. The full variable domain, rest sourced from reference TRBV9 and TRBJ2-7, is DSGVTQTPKHLITATGQRVTLRCSPRSGDLSVYWYQQSLDQGLQFLIQYYNGEERAKGNILERFSAQQFPDLHSELNLSSLELGDSALYFCASSPRAGVYEQYFGPGTRLTVT.

The chain employs TRBV9 and TRBJ2-3; 9 nucleotides align to TRBD2. V shed 0 bases and J 2 bases; nucleotides not matched to a gene: 4. This CDR3 contains 16 residues. Germline CDR1 is SGDLS and CDR2 is YYNGEE. The CDR3 DNA reads as TGTGCCAGCAGCGTAGGGCCTAGCGGGGTCACAGATACGCAGTATTTT. This translates into CASSVGPSGVTDTQYF.

The gene calls are TRBV6-4 and TRBJ2-3, with 12 bases identical to TRBD2. The CDR3 is 15 residues long. CDR1 is MRHNA and CDR2 is SNTAGT in the germline V gene. V was pared by 5 bases and J by 1 base, with 1 base of the junction left unmatched. The CDR3 is CASSRTSGGTDTQYF. The CDR3 DNA reads as TGTGCCAGCAGTCGGACTAGCGGGGGCACAGATACGCAGTATTTT.

This sequence joins TRBV11-2 and TRBJ2-7; 9 nucleotides align to TRBD1. V was clipped by 0 bases and J by 7 bases; unmatched bases: 10. Germline V lookup: CDR1 SGHAT, CDR2 FQNNGV. The CDR3 length is 16 residues. The chain's CDR3 is CASSLEPGQGLVEQYF. Here the CDR3 DNA reads TGTGCCAGCAGCTTAGAGCCGGGACAGGGCTTAGTGGAGCAGTACTTC.

This clone was seen just once. This chain's CDR3 is CASSPPGQGMGNGYTF. CDR3 in DNA: TGTGCCAGCAGTCCCCCGGGACAGGGAATGGGAAATGGCTACACCTTC. The genes are TRBV28 and TRBJ1-2; 9 bases are a match to TRBD1. The V gene's germline CDR1 is MDHEN and CDR2 SYDVKM. With V trimmed by 5 bases and J by 6 bases, 13 bases remained unmatched. The CDR3 covers 16 residues.

The J gene is TRBJ1-2, the V gene TRBV28; the match to TRBD1 covers 7 bases. V was pared by 6 bases and J by 4 bases, with 5 bases of the junction left unmatched. CDR3 length: 13 amino acids. CDR1 and CDR2 from the germline V gene are MDHEN and SYDVKM. In DNA, the CDR3 is TGTGCCAGCAGCACAGGGGTCAGCTATGGCTACACCTTC. It translates to CASSTGVSYGYTF.

The chain links TRBV2 to TRBJ1-1; 10 bases agree with TRBD1. The CDR3 has 13 amino acids. J gave up 0 bases and V 10 bases, and 2 bases lay outside the gene matches. CDR1 is SNHLY and CDR2 is FYNNEI in the germline V gene. CDR3 protein: CATGQGVNTEAFF. The CDR3 DNA is TGTGCCACTGGACAGGGGGTGAACACTGAAGCTTTCTTT.

This clone was counted a single time. The chain carries TRBV5-4 and TRBJ1-1; D ambiguous. Per the germline V gene, CDR1 is SGHNT and CDR2 is YYREEE (reference sequence). This CDR3 is built from 15 residues. V was clipped by 0 bases and J by 4 bases, with 13 bases between them. For the CDR3, the DNA is TGTGCCAGCAGCTTGGATGTCGGGGTTATCACTGAAGCTTTCTTT. The encoded protein is CASSLDVGVITEAFF.

The chain has TRBV13 and TRBJ2-7, with D hard to call. The CDR3 is made up of 16 amino acids. Germline loops: CDR1 PRHDT, CDR2 FYEKMQ (reference sequence). The V end lost 0 bases, the J end lost 4 bases, and 16 bases lay between the germline ends. CDR3 sequence (DNA): TGTGCCAGCAGCTTAGGCGTCGGGCGATACTCTTACGAGCAGTACTTC. Translating it yields CASSLGVGRYSYEQYF.

The chain employs TRBV7-2 and TRBJ2-5; D perhaps matches TRBD1 (7 bases). The V end lost 8 bases, the J end lost 5 bases, and 12 bases lay between the germline ends. The germline CDR1 and CDR2 sequences are SGHTA and FQGNSA. This CDR3 contains 12 residues. The CDR3 protein is CASRRGQETQYF. The CDR3 nucleotides are TGTGCCAGCCGGCGGGGACAGGAGACCCAGTACTTC.

The genes are TRBV9 and TRBJ1-1; D is uncertain. CDR3 length equals 14 residues. With 3 bases removed from V and 1 base from J, the gap between germline ends came to 10 bases. The germline gives CDR1 SGDLS, CDR2 YYNGEE. The CDR3 DNA is TGTGCCAGCAGCGCACGTGAGGGGAACACTGAAGCTTTCTTT. As protein: CASSAREGNTEAFF.